This TCR beta chain originates from a study of cytomegalovirus exposure and HLA in healthy donors. Points from the study as a whole: According to a later analysis, most TCR beta chains associated with CMV appeared HLA-restricted.

In regard to this clone: Its target is not known.

13 Jbeta primers and 60 Vbeta primers were used for the PCR. Only in-frame clones appear in the TCRdb table, and some are missing; sequencing was by immunoSEQ multiplex PCR. This sample has about 160,000 clones; around 80% occur once, and the top ten carry more than 1.4%. The CDR3 is 14 residues long. The V end lost 0 bases, the J end lost 4 bases, and 9 bases lay between the germline ends. The germline V gene has CDR1 MNHNY and CDR2 SVGAGI (reference sequence). The receptor was derived from a male donor in good health and CMV-seronegative. Source material: PBMCs. The chain uses TRBV6-6 and TRBJ1-2; D is perhaps TRBD1 (5 bases). As DNA, the CDR3 is TGTGCCAGCAGTTACTCAGGGGAACCCTATGGCTACACCTTC. The encoded protein is CASSYSGEPYGYTF.